What follows are 19 T cell receptor beta chains derived from one specimen sequenced in a study of shared clonotypes between healthy human individuals. Sequencing used immunoSEQ multiplex PCR; TCRdb keeps in-frame clones, though not all of them. The sample carries some 2,000,000 clones, over 85% recorded once. Sequenced sample: naive CD4+ T cells sorted from blood. Subset noted: CD45RA+ positively selected. The receptors come from a man between 18 and 35 years old in good health.

V is TRBV6-1 and J is TRBJ1-1; D remains unclear. The V end lost 2 bases, the J end lost 0 bases, and 10 bases lay between the germline ends. Germline CDR1 MNHNS, CDR2 SASEGT. This CDR3 comprises 15 residues. The CDR3: CASSESGSLNTEAFF. DNA for the CDR3: TGTGCCAGCAGTGAATCTGGCAGTTTGAACACTGAAGCTTTCTTT.

The V gene is TRBV5-6, the J gene TRBJ2-2; TRBD2 is a possible D gene (9 bases). V lost 6 bases and J lost 1, with 25 bases in between. Germline lookup yields CDR1 SGHDT and CDR2 YYEEEE. This CDR3 has 19 residues. Here the CDR3 reads CASNRRTGLAGMNTGELFF. In nucleotides, the CDR3 is TGTGCCAGCAACCGGAGGACAGGGCTAGCGGGGATGAACACCGGGGAGCTGTTTTTT.

The CDR3 sequence is CASTGGRGSDTQYF. The CDR3 region has the DNA TGTGCCAGCACCGGCGGGAGGGGCTCAGATACGCAGTATTTT. The rearrangement joins TRBV6-5 to TRBJ2-3, with 9 bases matching TRBD2. The ends lost 7 bases at V and 4 bases at J; junction bases unmatched: 6. The CDR3 totals 14 residues. The germline V gene has CDR1 MNHEY and CDR2 SVGAGI.

The gene calls are TRBV5-1 and TRBJ1-1; possible D gene TRBD1, 6 bases. Trimming stripped 0 bases from V and 0 bases from J, with 9 bases between. Germline CDR1 is SGHRS and CDR2 is YFSETQ. This CDR3 region has 15 residues. The CDR3 loop reads CASSLAAGVNTEAFF. In DNA form, the CDR3 reads TGCGCCAGCAGCTTGGCGGCAGGGGTGAACACTGAAGCTTTCTTT.

The genes are TRBV6-1 and TRBJ1-1; D remains unclear. V dropped 3 bases and J dropped 11 bases, with 4 bases sitting between them. Germline lookup yields CDR1 MNHNS and CDR2 SASEGT. The CDR3 has 9 residues. The CDR3 DNA reads TGTGCCAGCAGTGATGGGGCTTTCTTT. This codes for CASSDGAFF.

The chain joins TRBV5-1 to TRBJ2-1, with TRBD2 matching 13 bases. V shed 3 bases and J 8 bases; nucleotides not matched to a gene: 8. This CDR3 is built from 16 residues. Per the germline V gene, CDR1 is SGHRS and CDR2 is YFSETQ. CDR3 DNA: TGCGCCAGCAGCTCTTTGACTAGCGGGAGGATCTATGAGCAGTTCTTC. Its protein product is CASSSLTSGRIYEQFF.

This chain connects TRBV15 to TRBJ1-2; TRBD1 is a possible D gene (6 bases). The CDR3 sequence is 12 residues long. Germline V gene data show CDR1 as LNHNV and CDR2 as YYDKDF (reference sequence). The CDR3, as DNA: TGTGCGGCAGGGGATAATAACTATGGCTACACCTTC. This codes for CAAGDNNYGYTF.

The chain employs TRBV19 and TRBJ1-3; D is possibly TRBD1 (6 bases). V lost 6 bases to trimming and J lost 4 bases, with 16 bases between them. From germline, CDR1 is LNHDA and CDR2 SQIVND (reference sequence). This CDR3 comprises 15 residues. Here the CDR3 DNA reads TGTGCCAGTAGGACCTCCGGACAGACCGGAAACACCATATATTTT. This codes for CASRTSGQTGNTIYF.

The chain combines TRBV29-1 with TRBJ2-3, with TRBD1 matching 7 bases. The CDR3 length is 14 residues. The junction had 4 bases not matched to a gene; V was cut back by 0 bases and J by 4 bases. The germline gives CDR1 SQVTM, CDR2 ANQGSEA. The CDR3 spells CSVEDPDRADTQYF. Written as DNA, the CDR3 is TGCAGCGTTGAAGACCCCGACAGGGCAGATACGCAGTATTTT.

V usage is TRBV6-5 and J usage is TRBJ1-6; 8 bases line up with TRBD1. The CDR3 extends over 15 amino acids. V trimming: 4 bases; J trimming: 9 bases; junction bases outside the gene matches: 8. Germline V gene lookup returns CDR1 MNHEY and CDR2 SVGAGI. The CDR3 DNA follows: TGTGCCAGCAGTTCCGCGCAGGGGGCTGGTTCACCCCTCCACTTT. Translating it yields CASSSAQGAGSPLHF.

This clone was counted a single time. This sequence joins TRBV2 and TRBJ1-6, with TRBD1 identical over 7 bases. Per germline, CDR1 SNHLY and CDR2 FYNNEI. V lost 8 bases, J lost 7 bases, and 11 bases stayed unmatched. The CDR3 runs 15 residues. The CDR3 nucleotides are TGTGCCAGCGTCCGGGACCAAGGGGGCAATTCACCCCTCCACTTT. Translation: CASVRDQGGNSPLHF.

The chain employs TRBV10-3 and TRBJ2-7; no clear D. V was pared by 2 bases and J by 3 bases, with 11 bases between. Per the germline V gene, CDR1 is ENHRY and CDR2 is SYGVKD. The CDR3 is made up of 14 amino acids. CDR3 DNA: TGTGCCATCAGTGAGGGTGAGCCGCACTACGAGCAGTACTTC. This encodes CAISEGEPHYEQYF.

This clone was seen once. The J gene is TRBJ2-3, the V gene TRBV6-1, with 9 nucleotides matching TRBD2. This CDR3 region has 15 residues. The J segment lost 5 bases and the V segment lost 1 base, leaving 4 bases of the junction unmatched. Germline lookup yields CDR1 MNHNS and CDR2 SASEGT. CDR3 region: CASSEGLAGKDTQYF. CDR3 bases: TGTGCCAGCAGTGAAGGGCTAGCGGGGAAAGATACGCAGTATTTT.

With respect to this clone: This may be a read error, as it is one base from a much larger clone. The identical CDR3 is also encoded by other nucleotide sequences in the sample. The genes are TRBV5-1 and TRBJ1-5; D ambiguous. Germline CDR1 reads SGHRS; CDR2 reads YFSETQ. This CDR3 spans 15 amino acids. Trimming left V 0 bases short and J 0 bases short, with 7 bases between. CDR3 coding DNA: TGCGCCAGCAGCTTGGGCGGAAATAGCAATCAGCCCCAGCATTTT. This encodes CASSLGGNSNQPQHF.

The chain is built from TRBV11-2 and TRBJ1-1; D gene uncertain. Germline V gene data show CDR1 as SGHAT and CDR2 as FQNNGV. V lost 2 bases to trimming and J lost 3 bases, with 4 bases between them. The CDR3 is 12 amino acids. The CDR3 DNA follows: TGTGCCAGCAGCTTAACGTACACTGAAGCTTTCTTT. This codes for CASSLTYTEAFF.

The sample holds one count of this clone. The V and J genes are TRBV2 and TRBJ2-7; either TRBD1 or TRBD2 may fit D (5 bases each). CDR1 is SNHLY and CDR2 is FYNNEI in the germline V gene. CDR3 length equals 16 residues. Trimming shortened V by 10 bases and J by 1 base, and 23 bases separated the two germline ends. The CDR3 DNA reads as TGTGCCACCAGCAATTCCTTCTGGGGGTCGTCCTACGAGCAGTACTTC. Translation: CATSNSFWGSSYEQYF.

V usage is TRBV28 and J usage is TRBJ1-5; tentatively, D is TRBD1 (6 bases). Trimming stripped 4 bases from V and 1 base from J, with 11 bases between. The V gene's germline CDR1 is MDHEN and CDR2 SYDVKM. CDR3 length equals 15 residues. CDR3: CASSSHTGSNQPQHF. For the CDR3, the DNA is TGTGCCAGCAGTTCACACACAGGGAGCAATCAGCCCCAGCATTTT. Full variable domain (outside the CDR3, taken from reference TRBV28 and TRBJ1-5): DVKVTQSSRYLVKRTGEKVFLECVQDMDHENMFWYRQDPGLGLRLIYFSYDVKMKEKGDIPEGYSVSREKKERFSLILESASTNQTSMYLCASSSHTGSNQPQHFGDGTRLSIL.

The chain couples TRBV7-8 to TRBJ2-1, with D perhaps being TRBD1 or TRBD2 (5 bases each). Deletions cut 0 bases from V and 2 bases from J, with 8 bases between. This CDR3 has 15 amino acids. The germline CDR1 and CDR2 sequences are SGHVS and FQNEAQ. CDR3 in amino acids: CASSLAGTTYNEQFF. The CDR3 nucleotides read TGTGCCAGCAGCTTAGCTGGGACGACCTACAATGAGCAGTTCTTC.

In this sample, this clone turned up a few times. This specimen includes other DNA sequences encoding the same CDR3. This chain joins TRBV9 and TRBJ2-7, with D possibly being TRBD1 (6 bases). CDR1 is SGDLS, CDR2 YYNGEE, per germline. Between the trimmed V and J ends, which lost 2 bases and 0 bases, there was a span of 9 bases. The CDR3 contains 14 residues. CDR3 DNA: TGTGCCAGCAGCGTTACAGGGACCTCCTACGAGCAGTACTTC. Translation: CASSVTGTSYEQYF.